The rows below give T cell receptor beta chains drawn from one sample of a study of T cells in Graves' hyperthyroidism and ophthalmopathy. Each CDR3 protein is one row after TCRdb ran MiXCR on the multiplex PCR reads. The sample contains 270,000 or so distinct CDR3 sequences, less than 30% of which appear only once. Sequencing was done on a sample of blood. The receptors here all came from a man aged 35 to 55 with Graves' hyperthyroidism that later progressed to Graves' ophthalmopathy. The CDR3 runs from the conserved cysteine through the conserved F or W. D genes are given only for firm matches.

d_gene: .; v_gene: TRBV5-1; CDR3aa: CASSPEGAKASGNTIYF
d_gene: TRBD2; v_gene: TRBV20-1; CDR3aa: CSARDLGGSYEQYF
d_gene: TRBD2; v_gene: TRBV7-2; CDR3aa: CASSLRLAGFNERFF
d_gene: .; v_gene: TRBV20-1; CDR3aa: CSATGQGQPQHF
d_gene: .; v_gene: TRBV27; CDR3aa: CASSRYPSAVSAGANVLTF
d_gene: .; v_gene: TRBV10-3; CDR3aa: CAISEKGLGNQPQHF
d_gene: .; v_gene: TRBV2; CDR3aa: CASSAEVSYNEQFF
d_gene: .; v_gene: TRBV27; CDR3aa: CASSLSGKTGMDNQPQHF
d_gene: .; v_gene: TRBV28; CDR3aa: CASSLLIGAETQYF
d_gene: .; v_gene: TRBV28; CDR3aa: CASRVTKNIQYF
d_gene: .; v_gene: TRBV6-5; CDR3aa: CASSYAYLGGPTYEQYF
d_gene: .; v_gene: TRBV6-2/TRBV6-3; CDR3aa: CASTKQADIYGYTF
d_gene: TRBD2; v_gene: TRBV15; CDR3aa: CAAALAGDQETQYF
d_gene: .; v_gene: TRBV19; CDR3aa: CATEDRDYEQYF
d_gene: .; v_gene: TRBV12-3/TRBV12-4; CDR3aa: CASSFGLAQETQYF
d_gene: .; v_gene: TRBV5-1; CDR3aa: CASSLEAGGLAKNIQYF
d_gene: .; v_gene: TRBV6-5; CDR3aa: CASSSPGHHSYEQYF
d_gene: .; v_gene: TRBV14; CDR3aa: CASSQDYFTGETYGYTF
d_gene: .; v_gene: TRBV28; CDR3aa: CASSREGSRGNQPQHF
d_gene: TRBD2; v_gene: TRBV6-1; CDR3aa: CASTYRGERDEQYF
d_gene: TRBD1; v_gene: TRBV28; CDR3aa: CASRGRGQVILETQYF
d_gene: TRBD1; v_gene: TRBV12-3/TRBV12-4; CDR3aa: CASSGGQGAFGYTF
d_gene: TRBD1; v_gene: TRBV2; CDR3aa: CASTRQGFGNTIYF
d_gene: TRBD1; v_gene: TRBV10-3; CDR3aa: CAISQSGQGGHEQYF
d_gene: .; v_gene: TRBV28; CDR3aa: CASSWSVPLGIEQYF
d_gene: .; v_gene: TRBV11-3; CDR3aa: CASSLGVGGSRETQYF
d_gene: .; v_gene: TRBV3-1; CDR3aa: CASSYGKWSKDEQYF
d_gene: .; v_gene: TRBV12-3/TRBV12-4; CDR3aa: CASTLMTANYGYTF
d_gene: .; v_gene: TRBV9; CDR3aa: CASSVETGHPNYGYTF
d_gene: .; v_gene: TRBV19; CDR3aa: CASSILNTIYF
d_gene: TRBD1; v_gene: TRBV12-3/TRBV12-4; CDR3aa: CASSIRTGSTEAFF
d_gene: TRBD1; v_gene: TRBV18; CDR3aa: CASSPGQGRHSPLHF
d_gene: TRBD1; v_gene: TRBV6-4; CDR3aa: CASSDSQGATGELFF
d_gene: .; v_gene: TRBV11-2; CDR3aa: CASSLDRLPTSYEQYF
d_gene: .; v_gene: TRBV7-9; CDR3aa: CASSLKTGTYEQYF
d_gene: .; v_gene: TRBV15; CDR3aa: CATNRDGTEAFF
d_gene: .; v_gene: TRBV7-3; CDR3aa: CASSPNGDEQYF
d_gene: .; v_gene: TRBV3-1; CDR3aa: CASSHPQGGEQYF
d_gene: TRBD1; v_gene: TRBV20-1; CDR3aa: CSAPEGALGDEQYF
d_gene: TRBD2; v_gene: TRBV11-1; CDR3aa: CASSALNPGLADPYEQYF
d_gene: .; v_gene: TRBV28; CDR3aa: CASSPSTPVMEETQYF
d_gene: .; v_gene: TRBV20-1; CDR3aa: CSARPYGEANYGYTF
d_gene: .; v_gene: TRBV12-5; CDR3aa: CASGFEGANTGELFF
d_gene: TRBD1; v_gene: TRBV11-1; CDR3aa: CASSLGQGLDKNIQYF
d_gene: TRBD1; v_gene: TRBV19; CDR3aa: CASSMGQGAYGYTF
d_gene: .; v_gene: TRBV9; CDR3aa: CASSVFPSGGELFF
d_gene: .; v_gene: TRBV29-1; CDR3aa: CSAPGQGGFYTEAFF
d_gene: .; v_gene: TRBV18; CDR3aa: CASSPGTPRNTIYF